The clone carrying this TCR beta chain was counted between two and nine times. The source of the sample is a study of blood T cell repertoires in COVID-19. Method: immunoSEQ multiplex PCR; TCRdb's copy keeps in-frame clones and lacks some. The table records 90,000 to 140,000 clones, around 76% of them present only once. Germline V gene lookup returns CDR1 GTSNPN and CDR2 SVGIG (reference sequence). V was clipped by 4 bases and J by 9 bases, with 16 bases between them. The CDR3 sequence is 14 residues long. The chain uses TRBV30 and TRBJ1-6; D unclear. The sequence was obtained from a woman aged 70-85 years with acute or convalescent COVID-19. The sequenced sample consisted of peripheral blood. The DNA for the CDR3 is TGTGCCTGGAACGCTGTGGGCATGGGTTCACCCCTCCACTTT. It yields the protein CAWNAVGMGSPLHF. The full variable domain, with the rest looked up from reference TRBV30 and TRBJ1-6, is SQTIHQWPATLVQPVGSPLSLECTVEGTSNPNLYWYRQAAGRGLQLLFYSVGIGQISSEVPQNLSASRPQDRQFILSSKKLLLSDSGFYLCAWNAVGMGSPLHFGNGTRLTVT.